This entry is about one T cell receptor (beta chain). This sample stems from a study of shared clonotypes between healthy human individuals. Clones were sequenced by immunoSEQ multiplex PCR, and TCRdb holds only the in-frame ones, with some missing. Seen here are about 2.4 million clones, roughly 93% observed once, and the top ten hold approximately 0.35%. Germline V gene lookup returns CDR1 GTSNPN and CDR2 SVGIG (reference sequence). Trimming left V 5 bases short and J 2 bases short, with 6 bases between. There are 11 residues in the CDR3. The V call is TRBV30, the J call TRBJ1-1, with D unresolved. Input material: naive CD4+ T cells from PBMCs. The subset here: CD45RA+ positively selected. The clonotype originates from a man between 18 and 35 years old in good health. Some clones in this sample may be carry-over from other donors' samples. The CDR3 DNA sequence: TGTGCCTGGGGATTCAACACTGAAGCTTTCTTT. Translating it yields CAWGFNTEAFF.